This TCR beta chain was identified in a study of cytomegalovirus exposure and HLA in healthy donors. Study results and limitations: According to the study, around 160 TCR beta chains were cytomegalovirus-associated.

To note about this clone: Its antigen is not identified.

A multiplex PCR was run with 60 Vbeta primers and 13 Jbeta primers. Profiling relied on immunoSEQ multiplex PCR, and the TCRdb table lists in-frame clones only, not all of them. The data contain roughly 150,000 clones, approximately 79% of them singletons. V lost 3 bases to trimming and J lost 2 bases, with 6 bases between them. CDR3 length: 13 amino acids. In germline, CDR1 is SEHNR, CDR2 FQNEAQ (reference sequence). The TCR originated in a male donor in good health and CMV-seronegative. V is TRBV7-9 and J is TRBJ2-3; D perhaps matches TRBD1 (5 bases). Material: PBMCs. The CDR3 DNA is TGTGCCAGCAGCTTTGGGGCCACAGATACGCAGTATTTT. Translated: CASSFGATDTQYF.